A single sample is the source of the 4 T cell receptor beta chains below, sequenced in a study of immune heterogeneity within non-small cell lung tumors. Bulk tumor genomic DNA was the template, and each sample received roughly 590 ng. Collection of several biopsies per primary tumor, spaced far apart, took place during surgery. Curative operations were performed on patients who had untreated, newly diagnosed non-small cell lung cancer. It was a multiplex PCR that amplified TCR beta CDR3, with 32 V and 13 J primers. Via MiXCR, TCRdb re-called the multiplex PCR reads, giving one row per CDR3 protein. The profile shows approximately 10,000 distinct CDR3 sequences, over 15% of them singletons. The sequencing input was lung tumor tissue. The receptors derive from a man aged 40-49 years with non-small cell lung cancer.

This clonotype came up many times. A much larger clone lies one base from this, so it may be a read error. The CDR3 nucleotides read TGCAGTGCTTACGCGACTATCGGGGGCACAGATACGCAGTATTTT. Translated: CSAYATIGGTDTQYF. The J gene is TRBJ2-3, the V gene TRBV20-1; possibly TRBD2 for D (5 bases). CDR1 and CDR2 from the germline V gene are DFQATT and SNEGSKA (reference sequence). V was cut by 5 bases and J by 1 base, with 16 bases left in between. The CDR3 loop spans 15 amino acids.

This clonotype was picked up many times. The chain recombines TRBV6-4 with TRBJ2-1, with 10 nucleotides matching TRBD2. The CDR3 runs 15 residues. The V gene end was trimmed by 4 bases and the J gene end by 6 bases; junction bases not matched to a gene: 6. CDR1 is MRHNA and CDR2 is SNTAGT in the germline V gene. CDR3 nucleotides: TGTGCCAGCAGTGCCGGACTAGCGGTTACCAATGAGCAGTTCTTC. Its translation: CASSAGLAVTNEQFF.

A word on this clonotype: Possible read error: a much larger clone is one base away. The conserved final phenylalanine or tryptophan is absent from the CDR3, which likely points to a read error. V usage is TRBV7-9 and J usage is TRBJ2-5, with 15 nucleotides matching TRBD2. Trimming removed 5 bases from V and 5 bases from J; junction bases left unmatched: 6. Germline CDR1 reads SEHNR; CDR2 reads FQNEAQ (reference sequence). This CDR3 is built from 16 residues. CDR3 sequence (DNA): TGTGCCAGCAGCATGGGACTAGCGGGAGGATGGGAGACCCAGTACTTA. Amino acids: CASSMGLAGGWETQYL.

There are a few counts of this clonotype. It may be a read error: a sequence one base away is much more abundant. The V call is TRBV24-1, the J call TRBJ2-2, with a weak D call TRBD2 (5 bases). The germline V gene encodes CDR1 KGHDR and CDR2 SFDVKD. The CDR3 has 15 residues. In DNA, the CDR3 is TGTGCCACCAGTGGGTCTGTCCGGAACACCGGGGAGCGGTTTTTT. Protein sequence: CATSGSVRNTGERFF.